The TCR beta chain described here comes from a study of CD8+ T cells in alopecia areata. The overall study: Treated patients were scored for severity by percent of scalp affected. Whole-study findings and limits: The study found tofacitinib significantly decreased scalp clonality and expanded CD8+ clones among the top 100. Against the mouse data, patients shared TCRs less clearly, possibly for HLA reasons.

CDR3 size: 16 residues. Trimming removed 2 bases from V and 5 bases from J; junction bases left unmatched: 9. Germline CDR1 reads LGHNT; CDR2 reads FRNRAP. Sequencing templates came from extracted RNA that was reverse transcribed into cDNA. The protocol was immunoSEQ multiplex PCR, while the TCRdb copy is restricted to in-frame clones and leaves out a portion. Of under 95,000 clones in the sample, about two thirds were seen once. Treatment given: oral pan-JAK inhibitor, 5-10 mg twice daily. Lesional scalp punch biopsies and peripheral blood were collected from alopecia areata patients. This clone was seen more than once but under ten times. Antigen: not known.

This specimen consisted of CD8+ T cells sorted from blood, obtained at week 44, from a patient treated with tofacitinib. The TCR was taken from a human donor with alopecia areata. This chain connects TRBV12-5 to TRBJ1-1; 9 bases agree with TRBD1. CDR3 protein: CASGLPKTGGSTEAFF. The CDR3 nucleotides are TGTGCTAGTGGTTTGCCGAAGACAGGGGGTAGTACTGAAGCTTTCTTT.